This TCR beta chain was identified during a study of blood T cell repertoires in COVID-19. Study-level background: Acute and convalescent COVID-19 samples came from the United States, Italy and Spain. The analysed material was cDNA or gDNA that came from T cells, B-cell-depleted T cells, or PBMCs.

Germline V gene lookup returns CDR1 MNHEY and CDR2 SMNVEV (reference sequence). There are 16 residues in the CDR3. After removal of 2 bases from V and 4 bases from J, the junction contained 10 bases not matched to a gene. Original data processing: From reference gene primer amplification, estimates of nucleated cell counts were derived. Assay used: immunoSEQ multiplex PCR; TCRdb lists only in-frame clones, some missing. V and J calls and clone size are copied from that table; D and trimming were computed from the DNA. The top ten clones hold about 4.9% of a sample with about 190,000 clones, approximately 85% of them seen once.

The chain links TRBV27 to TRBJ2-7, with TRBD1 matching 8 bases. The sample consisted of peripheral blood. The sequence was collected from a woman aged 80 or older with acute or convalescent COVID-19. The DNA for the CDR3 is TGTGCCAGCAGTTTACTTCCCTCAGGGGGCGCTTACGAGCAGTACTTC. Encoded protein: CASSLLPSGGAYEQYF.